This T cell receptor beta chain was recovered during a study of immune cell composition in non-small cell lung cancer. Study-wide results and caveats: Top 10 clone scores and clonality were higher in squamous than adenocarcinoma. Adenocarcinomas with higher top tumour-associated clone frequency had more reactive TILs. Clones >0.5% enriched in tumour were rarer in adenocarcinoma (about 35%) than squamous (about 80%).

A remark on this clone: Its target is not known.

DNA was extracted from unsorted cell suspensions stored frozen. This table comes from immunoSEQ multiplex PCR, and its TCRdb copy is limited to in-frame clones, with some not included. The sample has 13,000 or so clones; roughly 74% are singletons. The CDR3 has 12 residues. CDR1 and CDR2 (germline): KGHSH, LQKENI. V was clipped by 6 bases and J by 7 bases, with 13 bases between them. The chain links TRBV18 to TRBJ2-7; weak D call: TRBD2 (5 bases). The material sequenced was lung tumor tissue. This sequence was found in a human donor with non-small cell lung cancer. CDR3 residues: CASSHGRDEQYF. CDR3 DNA: TGTGCCAGCTCCCATGGACGGGATGAGCAGTACTTC.